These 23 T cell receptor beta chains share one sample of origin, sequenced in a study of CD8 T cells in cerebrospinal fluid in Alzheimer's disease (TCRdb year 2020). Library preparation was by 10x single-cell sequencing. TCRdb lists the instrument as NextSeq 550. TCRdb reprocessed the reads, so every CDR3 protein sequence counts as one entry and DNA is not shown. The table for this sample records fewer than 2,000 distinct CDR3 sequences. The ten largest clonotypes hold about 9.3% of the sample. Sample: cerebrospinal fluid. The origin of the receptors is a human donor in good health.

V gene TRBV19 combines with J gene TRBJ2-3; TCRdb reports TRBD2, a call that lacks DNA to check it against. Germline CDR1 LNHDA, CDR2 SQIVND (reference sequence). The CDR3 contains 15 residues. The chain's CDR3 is CASSNPSGGTDTQYF.

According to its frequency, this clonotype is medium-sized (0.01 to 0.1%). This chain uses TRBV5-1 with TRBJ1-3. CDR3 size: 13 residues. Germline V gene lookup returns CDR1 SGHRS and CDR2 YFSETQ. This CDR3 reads CASSVNAGNTIYF.

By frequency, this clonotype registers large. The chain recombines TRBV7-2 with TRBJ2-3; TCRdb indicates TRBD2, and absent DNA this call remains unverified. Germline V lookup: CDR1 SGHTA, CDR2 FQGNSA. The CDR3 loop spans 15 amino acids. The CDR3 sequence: CASSVQTSGFGTQYF.

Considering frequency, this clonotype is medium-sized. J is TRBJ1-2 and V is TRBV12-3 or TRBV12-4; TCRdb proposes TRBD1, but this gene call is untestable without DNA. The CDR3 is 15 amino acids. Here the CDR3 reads CASSFRDRLNYGYTF.

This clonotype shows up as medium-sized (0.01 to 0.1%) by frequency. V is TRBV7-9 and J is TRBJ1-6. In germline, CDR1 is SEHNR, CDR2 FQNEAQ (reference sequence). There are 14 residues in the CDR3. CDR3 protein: CASSLPGYNSPLHF.

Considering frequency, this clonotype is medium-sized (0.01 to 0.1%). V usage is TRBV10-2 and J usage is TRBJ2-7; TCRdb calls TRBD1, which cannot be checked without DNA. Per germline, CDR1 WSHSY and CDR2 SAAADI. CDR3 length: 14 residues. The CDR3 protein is CASSTGTGAYEQYF.

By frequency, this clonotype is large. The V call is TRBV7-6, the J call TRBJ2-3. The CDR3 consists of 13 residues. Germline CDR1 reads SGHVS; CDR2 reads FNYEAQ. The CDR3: CASSLGWADTQYF.

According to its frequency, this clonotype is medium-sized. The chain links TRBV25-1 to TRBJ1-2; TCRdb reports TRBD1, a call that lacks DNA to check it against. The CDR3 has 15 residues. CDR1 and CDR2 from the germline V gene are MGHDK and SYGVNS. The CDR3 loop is CASSSPAGGSPGYTF.

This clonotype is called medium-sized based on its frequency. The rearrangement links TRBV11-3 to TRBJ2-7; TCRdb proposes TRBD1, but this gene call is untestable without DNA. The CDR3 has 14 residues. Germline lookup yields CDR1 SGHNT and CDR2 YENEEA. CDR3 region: CASSAGPRNNEQYF.

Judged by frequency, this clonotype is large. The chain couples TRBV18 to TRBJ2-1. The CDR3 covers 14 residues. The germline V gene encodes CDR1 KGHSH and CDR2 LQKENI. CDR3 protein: CASSPGGSYNEQFF. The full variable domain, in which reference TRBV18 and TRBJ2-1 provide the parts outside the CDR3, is NAGVMQNPRHLVRRRGQEARLRCSPMKGHSHVYWYRQLPEEGLKFMVYLQKENIIDESGMPKERFSAEFPKEGPSILRIQQVVRGDSAAYFCASSPGGSYNEQFFGPGTRLTVL.

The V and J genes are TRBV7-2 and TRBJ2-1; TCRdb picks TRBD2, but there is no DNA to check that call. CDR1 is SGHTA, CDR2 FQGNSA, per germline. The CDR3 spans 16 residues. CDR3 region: CASSPNSGRPYNEQFF.

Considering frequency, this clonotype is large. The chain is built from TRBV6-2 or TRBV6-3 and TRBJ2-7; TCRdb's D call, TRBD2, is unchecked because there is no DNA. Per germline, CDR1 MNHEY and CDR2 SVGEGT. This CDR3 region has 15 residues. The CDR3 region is CASSYGGGLSYEQYF.

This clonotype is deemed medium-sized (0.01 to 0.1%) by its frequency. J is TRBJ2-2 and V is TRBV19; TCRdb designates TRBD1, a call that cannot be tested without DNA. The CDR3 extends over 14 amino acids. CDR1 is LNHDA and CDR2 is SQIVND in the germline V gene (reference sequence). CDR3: CASRLQENTGELFF. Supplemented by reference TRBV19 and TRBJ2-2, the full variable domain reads DGGITQSPKYLFRKEGQNVTLSCEQNLNHDAMYWYRQDPGQGLRLIYYSQIVNDFQKGDIAEGYSVSREKKESFPLTVTSAQKNPTAFYLCASRLQENTGELFFGEGSRLTVL.

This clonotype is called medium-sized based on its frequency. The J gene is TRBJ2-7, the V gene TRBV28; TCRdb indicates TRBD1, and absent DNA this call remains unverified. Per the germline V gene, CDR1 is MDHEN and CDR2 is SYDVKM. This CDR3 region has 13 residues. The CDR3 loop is CAITPGQSYEQYF.

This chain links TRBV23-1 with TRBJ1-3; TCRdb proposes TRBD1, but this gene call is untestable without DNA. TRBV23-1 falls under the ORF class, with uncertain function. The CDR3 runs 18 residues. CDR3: CASIHHLLRQPSGNTIYF.

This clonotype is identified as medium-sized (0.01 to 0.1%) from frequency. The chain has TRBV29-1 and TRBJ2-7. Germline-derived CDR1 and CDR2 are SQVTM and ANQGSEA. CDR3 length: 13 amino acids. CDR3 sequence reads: CSVAKGGTYEQYF.

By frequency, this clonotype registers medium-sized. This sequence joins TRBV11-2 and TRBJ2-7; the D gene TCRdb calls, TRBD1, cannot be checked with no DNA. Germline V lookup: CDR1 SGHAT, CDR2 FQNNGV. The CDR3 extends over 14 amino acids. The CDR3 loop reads CASRLGVFPYEQYF.

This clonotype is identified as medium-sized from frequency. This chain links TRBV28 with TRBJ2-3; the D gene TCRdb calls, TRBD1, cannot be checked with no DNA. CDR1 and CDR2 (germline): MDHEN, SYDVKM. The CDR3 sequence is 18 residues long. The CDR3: CASSSRQTGPISTDTQYF.

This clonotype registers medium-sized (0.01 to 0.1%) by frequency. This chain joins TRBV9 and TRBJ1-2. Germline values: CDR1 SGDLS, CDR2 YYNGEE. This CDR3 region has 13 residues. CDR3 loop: CASSTQGGYGYTF.

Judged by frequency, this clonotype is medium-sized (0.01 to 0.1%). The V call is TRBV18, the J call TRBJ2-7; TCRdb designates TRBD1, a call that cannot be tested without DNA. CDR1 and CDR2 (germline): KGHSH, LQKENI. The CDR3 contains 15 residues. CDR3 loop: CASSLGQGANYEQYF.

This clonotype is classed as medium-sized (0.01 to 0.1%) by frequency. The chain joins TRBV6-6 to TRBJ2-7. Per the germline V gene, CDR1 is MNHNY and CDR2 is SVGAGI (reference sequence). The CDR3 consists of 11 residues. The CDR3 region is CASSAFYEQYF.

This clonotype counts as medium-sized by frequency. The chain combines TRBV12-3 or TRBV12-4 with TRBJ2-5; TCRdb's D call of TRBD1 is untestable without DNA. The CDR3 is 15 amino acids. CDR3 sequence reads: CASSVGQGVQETQYF.

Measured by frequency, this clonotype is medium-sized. The CDR3 here is CASWSRTYGYTF. J is TRBJ1-2 and V is TRBV19. The CDR3 is made up of 12 amino acids. Germline CDR1 and CDR2: LNHDA and SQIVND (reference sequence). The variable domain in full, completed from reference TRBV19 and TRBJ1-2, reads DGGITQSPKYLFRKEGQNVTLSCEQNLNHDAMYWYRQDPGQGLRLIYYSQIVNDFQKGDIAEGYSVSREKKESFPLTVTSAQKNPTAFYLCASWSRTYGYTFGSGTRLTVV.